Each of the 25 T cell receptor beta chains below was sequenced from the same sample in a study of cytomegalovirus exposure and HLA in healthy donors. Primers included in the PCR were 60 Vbeta and 13 Jbeta primers. Libraries were prepared by immunoSEQ multiplex PCR; TCRdb keeps only in-frame clonotypes and omits some of them. The data contain some 140,000 clones, 80% of them singletons. Sequences were obtained from PBMCs. These TCRs come from a man aged 25 to 40 in good health and CMV-seropositive.

The chain carries TRBV5-4 and TRBJ2-3, with D unclear. Trimming took 0 bases from V and 2 from J, leaving 13 bases between them. Per germline, CDR1 SGHNT and CDR2 YYREEE (reference sequence). This CDR3 region has 16 residues. The CDR3 reads CASSLVVAAATDTQYF. The CDR3 DNA is TGTGCCAGCAGCTTGGTGGTAGCTGCCGCCACAGATACGCAGTATTTT.

This chain's CDR3 is CASSLGLAGGEQFF. CDR3 coding DNA: TGTGCCAGCAGCCTCGGACTAGCGGGAGGTGAGCAGTTCTTC. The chain has TRBV4-2 and TRBJ2-1; 14 bases are shared with TRBD2. This CDR3 region has 14 residues. The J segment lost 9 bases and the V segment lost 4 bases, leaving 2 bases of the junction unmatched. Germline-derived CDR1 and CDR2 are LGHNA and YNFKEQ.

The V gene is TRBV25-1, the J gene TRBJ1-1; no definite D call. This CDR3 is 14 amino acids long. From germline, CDR1 is MGHDK and CDR2 SYGVNS. Trimming removed 6 bases at V and 3 bases at J, with 14 bases between. The CDR3 nucleotides are TGTGCCAGCAGAAGACAAGGTGTTTACACTGAAGCTTTCTTT. This translates into CASRRQGVYTEAFF.

This clone was observed once. V usage is TRBV7-9 and J usage is TRBJ1-2; D not certain. The V gene lost 3 bases and the J gene lost 4 bases, with 12 bases spanning the gap. From germline, CDR1 is SEHNR and CDR2 FQNEAQ (reference sequence). The CDR3 has 14 amino acids. For the CDR3, the DNA is TGTGCCAGCAGCTTTGGGCAGGCAGGCTATGGCTACACCTTC. It codes for CASSFGQAGYGYTF.

CDR3 nucleotides: TGTGCCAGCAGTAACCAGGGTTTTATCGGAAACACCATATATTTT. It codes for CASSNQGFIGNTIYF. V gene TRBV6-1 combines with J gene TRBJ1-3, with D possibly being TRBD1 (5 bases). V shed 5 bases and J shed 4 bases, with 15 bases lying between them. CDR3 length: 15 amino acids. The germline V gene has CDR1 MNHNS and CDR2 SASEGT.

In its sample, this clone was seen once. A read error may produce the germline difference seen at one junction end. J is TRBJ2-5 and V is TRBV7-7; the match to TRBD1 covers 8 bases. The CDR3 loop spans 15 amino acids. CDR1 and CDR2 (germline): SSHAT, FNYEAQ (reference sequence). The chain's CDR3 is CASSLRQGAVETQYF. For the CDR3, the DNA is TGTGCTAGCAGCTTGAGGCAGGGGGCGGTGGAGACCCAGTACTTC.

This chain connects TRBV13 to TRBJ2-3; 12 nucleotides line up with TRBD1. Germline loops: CDR1 PRHDT, CDR2 FYEKMQ (reference sequence). The CDR3 is 19 amino acids. Trimming took 5 bases from V and 1 from J; bases not matched to a gene: 13. The CDR3 nucleotides are TGTGCCAGCAGCCCGGCGGGACAGGGGGCCATGTCTGGCACAGATACGCAGTATTTT. It encodes CASSPAGQGAMSGTDTQYF.

There are a few counts of this clone. The junction shows a germline mismatch at one end, possibly a read error. The chain employs TRBV7-9 and TRBJ1-1; perhaps TRBD1 as D (6 bases). The germline gives CDR1 SEHNR, CDR2 FQNEAQ (reference sequence). CDR3 length: 12 residues. The CDR3 sequence is CSSSSGQRNPFF. CDR3 DNA: TGTTCCAGCAGCTCCGGACAGAGAAATCCTTTCTTT.

This chain connects TRBV30 to TRBJ1-1, with D possibly TRBD1 on 5 matching bases. Trimming left V 1 base short and J 9 bases short, with 9 bases between. Per germline, CDR1 GTSNPN and CDR2 SVGIG (reference sequence). CDR3 length equals 11 residues. Here the CDR3 reads CAWSGTFKAFF. CDR3 coding DNA: TGTGCCTGGAGTGGGACATTTAAAGCTTTCTTT.

The chain recombines TRBV6-4 with TRBJ2-3; D gene unclear. CDR1 and CDR2 from the germline V gene are MRHNA and SNTAGT. V shed 5 bases and J shed 2 bases, with 5 bases lying between them. The CDR3 is 12 amino acids. CDR3 nucleotide sequence: TGTGCCAGCAGTCAGTTCACAGATACGCAGTATTTT. Encoded protein: CASSQFTDTQYF.

The rearrangement joins TRBV4-1 to TRBJ1-2; D not resolved. CDR1 is MGHRA, CDR2 YSYEKL, per germline. The CDR3 sequence is 15 residues long. Trimming removed 1 base at V and 1 base at J, with 10 bases between. Here the CDR3 reads CASSQVFPDNYGYTF. In nucleotides, the CDR3 is TGCGCCAGCAGCCAAGTTTTTCCAGATAACTATGGCTACACCTTC.

V gene TRBV5-6 combines with J gene TRBJ2-2; 9 bases line up with TRBD1. Germline values: CDR1 SGHDT, CDR2 YYEEEE. This CDR3 is built from 16 residues. V trimming: 4 bases; J trimming: 3 bases; junction bases outside the gene matches: 7. The CDR3 bases are TGTGCCAGCAGCACGCTGGACAGGGGTTACACCGGGGAGCTGTTTTTT. The encoded protein is CASSTLDRGYTGELFF.

The chain has TRBV27 and TRBJ2-5, with D perhaps matching TRBD1 (5 bases). Germline V lookup: CDR1 MNHEY, CDR2 SMNVEV (reference sequence). V was cut by 5 bases and J by 0 bases, with 16 bases left in between. The CDR3 has 16 amino acids. The chain's CDR3 is CASSNRIRDNQETQYF. The CDR3 nucleotides read TGTGCCAGCAGTAATCGAATCAGGGATAACCAAGAGACCCAGTACTTC.

The J gene is TRBJ2-7, the V gene TRBV4-2, with 11 bases aligning to TRBD2. Germline V gene lookup returns CDR1 LGHNA and CDR2 YNFKEQ. This CDR3 has 14 amino acids. J lost 3 bases, V lost 4 bases, and 2 bases had no gene match. DNA for the CDR3: TGTGCCAGCAGCCTAGGGACTAGCGGCTACGAGCAGTACTTC. Its protein product is CASSLGTSGYEQYF.

In DNA, the CDR3 is TGTGCCAGCAGTTTACTGGTTGAACGGGGTCGTCGGCCTTATGGCTACACCTTC. This translates into CASSLLVERGRRPYGYTF. The V and J genes are TRBV28 and TRBJ1-2; no clear D gene. The CDR3 runs to 18 residues. Germline assignment: CDR1 MDHEN and CDR2 SYDVKM. Trimming took 2 bases from V and 5 from J, leaving 24 bases between them.

This clone was seen a handful of times. V usage is TRBV27 and J usage is TRBJ2-1; 7 nucleotides match TRBD2. CDR1 MNHEY and CDR2 SMNVEV come from the germline V gene (reference sequence). J was trimmed by 7 bases and V by 8 bases; bases with no gene match: 14. The CDR3 sequence is 15 residues long. The CDR3 coding sequence is TGTGCCAGCGCCCGGAGTGGCGGGAGAGGGAATGAGCAGTTCTTC. This translates into CASARSGGRGNEQFF.

V usage is TRBV28 and J usage is TRBJ1-1; 7 nucleotides agree with TRBD1. The CDR3 is made up of 16 amino acids. V dropped 6 bases and J dropped 3; count of bases not matched to a gene: 13. CDR1 is MDHEN and CDR2 is SYDVKM in the germline V gene. CDR3 in DNA: TGTGCCAGCAGCCGCCCCGGGGCAGGGGGACACACTGAAGCTTTCTTT. As protein: CASSRPGAGGHTEAFF.

This chain connects TRBV2 to TRBJ2-7; 9 positions agree with TRBD2. Germline V gene data show CDR1 as SNHLY and CDR2 as FYNNEI. The CDR3 is 18 residues long. V was pared by 5 bases and J by 0 bases, with 14 bases of the junction left unmatched. The CDR3 DNA reads as TGTGCCAGCAGTATTGACGTCATCGCGGGAGGGTACTCCTACGAGCAGTACTTC. Amino acid sequence: CASSIDVIAGGYSYEQYF.

Only a few counts were recorded for this clone. The chain carries TRBV4-1 and TRBJ2-7; D is unresolved. CDR1 is MGHRA and CDR2 is YSYEKL in the germline V gene. This CDR3 has 13 residues. V dropped 1 base and J dropped 6 bases, with 10 bases sitting between them. CDR3 DNA sequence: TGCGCCAGCAGCCAAGGAGCTCTCGGCGAGCAGTACTTC. Amino acids: CASSQGALGEQYF.

J is TRBJ2-6 and V is TRBV15; the match to TRBD2 covers 11 bases. This CDR3 region has 18 residues. Germline-derived CDR1 and CDR2 are LNHNV and YYDKDF (reference sequence). The J segment lost 0 bases and the V segment lost 6 bases, leaving 7 bases of the junction unmatched. The CDR3, as DNA: TGTGCCACCAGGGCCGGGACTAGCGGTTACTCTGGGGCCAACGTCCTGACTTTC. It is translated as CATRAGTSGYSGANVLTF.

V usage is TRBV28 and J usage is TRBJ2-1, with 11 bases identical to TRBD2. Losses at the gene ends were 1 base for V and 0 bases for J; bases not matched to a gene: 14. The CDR3 is made up of 21 amino acids. Germline lookup yields CDR1 MDHEN and CDR2 SYDVKM. CDR3 sequence: CASSLYLVAGTSGSSYNEQFF. CDR3 sequence (DNA): TGTGCCAGCAGTTTATACCTTGTAGCCGGGACTAGCGGAAGCTCCTACAATGAGCAGTTCTTC.

The chain has TRBV28 and TRBJ1-1; 8 nucleotides line up with TRBD1. Trimming at V came to 2 bases and at J to 2 bases, leaving 10 bases not matched to a gene. Germline V gene data show CDR1 as MDHEN and CDR2 as SYDVKM. The CDR3 runs 17 residues. CDR3 protein: CASSLSFQGADNTEAFF. DNA for the CDR3: TGTGCCAGCAGTTTAAGCTTCCAGGGGGCGGATAACACTGAAGCTTTCTTT.

This clone was counted a few times. V and J are TRBV5-6 and TRBJ1-1; TRBD1 agrees at 7 bases. The CDR3 is made up of 15 amino acids. Trimming at V came to 1 base and at J to 8 bases, leaving 11 bases not matched to a gene. CDR1 is SGHDT, CDR2 YYEEEE, per germline. The CDR3 DNA follows: TGTGCCAGCAGCTTGTTTCAGGGGGAAGATTCAGAAGCTTTCTTT. Translating gives CASSLFQGEDSEAFF.

The rearrangement uses TRBV7-2 and TRBJ2-5; maybe TRBD2 (5 bases). Germline V gives CDR1 SGHTA, CDR2 FQGNSA. V was pared by 3 bases and J by 2 bases, with 7 bases between. The CDR3 is 13 amino acids. The CDR3 DNA follows: TGTGCCAGCAGCTTTCGACTACAAGAGACCCAGTACTTC. Protein: CASSFRLQETQYF.

CDR3 sequence reads: CASSFTGVQETQYF. CDR3 nucleotide sequence: TGTGCCAGCAGCTTTACAGGGGTCCAAGAGACCCAGTACTTC. The rearrangement joins TRBV11-2 to TRBJ2-5; 7 bases are shared with TRBD1. Trimming at V came to 3 bases and at J to 1 base, leaving 2 bases not matched to a gene. The length of the CDR3 is 14 residues. Germline CDR1 reads SGHAT; CDR2 reads FQNNGV. Drawing the rest from reference TRBV11-2 and TRBJ2-5, the complete variable domain is EAGVAQSPRYKIIEKRQSVAFWCNPISGHATLYWYQQILGQGPKLLIQFQNNGVVDDSQLPKDRFSAERLKGVDSTLKIQPAKLEDSAVYLCASSFTGVQETQYFGPGTRLLVL.